This TCR beta chain was sequenced for a study of cytomegalovirus exposure and HLA in healthy donors. Overall study context: As released early, the data held 70 million to 100 million unique TCRs from HLA-typed donors.

Whole-study findings and limits: A later look showed TCR association rates differing by HLA locus, highest for DRB1 and lowest for HLA-C.

Remarks on this clone: Antigen specificity is unknown.

13 Jbeta primers and 60 Vbeta primers were used for the PCR. Data came from immunoSEQ multiplex PCR; TCRdb stores just in-frame clones and leaves some out. This repertoire shows approximately 100,000 clones, around three quarters found once; its top ten account for about a sixth. These donors counted as nominally healthy when sampled, but unrecorded immune exposures were likely. The source is a man aged 55 to 70 in good health and CMV-seropositive. The sample consisted of PBMCs.

This CDR3 reads CASSLLRGRGYTF. CDR3 coding DNA: TGTGCCAGCAGCCTCCTCAGGGGCCGAGGCTACACCTTC. The genes are TRBV11-1 and TRBJ1-2; tentatively, D is TRBD1 (6 bases). The CDR3 is 13 amino acids. Germline lookup yields CDR1 SGHAT and CDR2 FQDESV (reference sequence). Trimming removed 5 bases at V and 8 bases at J, with 15 bases between.